This TCR beta chain is drawn from a study of blood T cell repertoires in COVID-19. For the study at large: PBMCs, B-cell-depleted T cells, or T cells provided the cDNA or gDNA that made up the material.

This CDR3 spans 13 amino acids. In germline, CDR1 is MNHEY, CDR2 SVGEGT. Trimming took off 4 bases at V and 5 bases at J, with 11 bases between the two ends. In the original processing: Nucleated cell number was recorded as an estimate derived from reference gene primer amplification. The table came from immunoSEQ multiplex PCR; TCRdb's copy has only in-frame clones and leaves some out. The V and J calls and clone size are taken from that table; D and trimming were inferred from the DNA. The profile shows more than 300,000 clones, around 92% of them singletons. Recruits, aged roughly 18 to 90 years, lived in 24 US areas. Recovered Cohort 3 donors showed two negative PCRs, clearance, or symptom resolution.

Specimen: PBMCs or T cells enriched from blood (not recorded which). The source is a woman aged 30 to 39 who had recovered from COVID-19. The chain links TRBV6-2 or TRBV6-3 to TRBJ1-1, with D perhaps matching TRBD1 (6 bases). The CDR3 nucleotides are TGTGCCAGCAGTTCGGACAGTAGAACTGAAGCTTTCTTT. Amino acid sequence: CASSSDSRTEAFF.